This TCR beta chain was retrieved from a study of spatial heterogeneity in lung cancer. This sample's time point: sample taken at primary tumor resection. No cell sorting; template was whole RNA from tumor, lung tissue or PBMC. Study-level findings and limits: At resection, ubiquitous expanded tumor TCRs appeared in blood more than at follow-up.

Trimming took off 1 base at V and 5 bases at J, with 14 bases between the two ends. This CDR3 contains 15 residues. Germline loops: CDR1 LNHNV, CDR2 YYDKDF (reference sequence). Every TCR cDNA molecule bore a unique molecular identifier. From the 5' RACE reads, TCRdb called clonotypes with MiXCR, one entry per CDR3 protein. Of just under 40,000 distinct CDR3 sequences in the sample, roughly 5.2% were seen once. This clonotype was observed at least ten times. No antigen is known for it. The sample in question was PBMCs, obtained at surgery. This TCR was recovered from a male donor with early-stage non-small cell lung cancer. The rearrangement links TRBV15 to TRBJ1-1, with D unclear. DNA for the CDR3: TGTGCCACCAGCAGAGGAGTGGGTGGGATAACTGAAGCTTTCTTT. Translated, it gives CATSRGVGGITEAFF.